Following are 5 T cell receptor beta chains from one sample sequenced in a study of T cell repertoires in cytomegalovirus infection. The antigens for these receptors are not known. TCRdb redid the calling of the reads with MiXCR, one entry per CDR3 protein. The sample includes about 27,000 distinct CDR3 sequences, around 20% of them seen just once. The material was CD8+ T cells from cultured PBMCs, obtained from culture after CMV antigen stimulation. The source of these receptors is a human donor in good health (CMV status not recorded). Some clones in this sample may be carry-over from other donors' samples.

In this sample, this clonotype turned up a few times. The chain combines TRBV7-9 with TRBJ2-1; no clear D. Germline V lookup: CDR1 SEHNR, CDR2 FQNEAQ (reference sequence). The CDR3 has 12 amino acids. The V end lost 5 bases, the J end lost 9 bases, and 11 bases lay between the germline ends. CDR3 loop: CASSPQRIEQFF. DNA for the CDR3: TGTGCCAGCAGCCCCCAACGAATTGAGCAGTTCTTC.

This clonotype was counted a few times. The V gene is TRBV7-9, the J gene TRBJ2-1; 8 bases agree with TRBD2. Trimming removed 5 bases from V and 0 bases from J; junction bases left unmatched: 6. This CDR3 has 16 amino acids. Germline CDR1 and CDR2: SEHNR and FQNEAQ (reference sequence). CDR3 residues: CASSGLAGTSYNEQFF. CDR3 in DNA: TGTGCCAGCAGCGGATTAGCGGGGACCTCCTACAATGAGCAGTTCTTC.

This clonotype was seen ten or more times. The rearrangement links TRBV7-9 to TRBJ2-3, with 11 bases lining up with TRBD1. J gave up 4 bases and V 5 bases, and 8 bases lay outside the gene matches. The CDR3 has 16 amino acids. The germline gives CDR1 SEHNR, CDR2 FQNEAQ (reference sequence). CDR3 sequence: CASSPDRGPVSDTQYF. The CDR3 nucleotides are TGTGCCAGCAGCCCGGACAGGGGGCCTGTCTCAGATACGCAGTATTTT.

This clonotype has a count of ten or more. This sequence joins TRBV7-8 and TRBJ1-1; TRBD1 aligns across 7 bases. V trimming: 7 bases; J trimming: 5 bases; junction bases outside the gene matches: 4. This CDR3 spans 12 amino acids. Looked up from germline, CDR1 is SGHVS and CDR2 is FQNEAQ. For the CDR3, the DNA is TGTGCCAGCATCAGGGGGAATACTGAAGCTTTCTTT. This codes for CASIRGNTEAFF.

The table lists this clonotype with many counts. V and J are TRBV28 and TRBJ2-1, with TRBD2 matching 10 bases. The CDR3 has 16 amino acids. V was pared by 7 bases and J by 8 bases, with 14 bases of the junction left unmatched. The germline gives CDR1 MDHEN, CDR2 SYDVKM. The CDR3 DNA reads TGTGCCAGCACTCCGGCCCGGGGACTAGCGTTAGATGAGCAGTTCTTC. Protein product: CASTPARGLALDEQFF.